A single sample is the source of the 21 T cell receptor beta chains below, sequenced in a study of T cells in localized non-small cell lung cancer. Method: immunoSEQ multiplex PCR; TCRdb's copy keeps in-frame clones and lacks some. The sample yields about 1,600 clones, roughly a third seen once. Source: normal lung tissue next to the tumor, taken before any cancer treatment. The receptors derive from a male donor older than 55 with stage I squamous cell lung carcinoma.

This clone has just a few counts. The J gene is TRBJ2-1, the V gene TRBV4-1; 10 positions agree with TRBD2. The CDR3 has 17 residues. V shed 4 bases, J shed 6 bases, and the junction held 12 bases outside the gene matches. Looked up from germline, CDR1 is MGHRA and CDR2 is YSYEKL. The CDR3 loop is CASSPGLADRLGNEQFF. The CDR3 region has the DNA TGCGCCAGCAGCCCAGGACTAGCGGATCGTTTAGGCAATGAGCAGTTCTTC.

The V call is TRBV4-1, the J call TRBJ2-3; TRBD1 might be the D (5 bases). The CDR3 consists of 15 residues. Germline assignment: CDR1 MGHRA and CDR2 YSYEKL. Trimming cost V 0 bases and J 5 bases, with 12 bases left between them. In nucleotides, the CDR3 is TGCGCCAGCAGCCAAGATGGGGCAGGGATAGATACGCAGTATTTT. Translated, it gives CASSQDGAGIDTQYF.

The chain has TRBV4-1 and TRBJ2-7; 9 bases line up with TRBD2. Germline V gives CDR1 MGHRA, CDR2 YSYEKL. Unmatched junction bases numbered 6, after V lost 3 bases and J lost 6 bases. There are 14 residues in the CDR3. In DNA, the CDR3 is TGCGCCAGCAGCCAGAGACTAGCGGAGAGCGAGCAGTACTTC. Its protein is CASSQRLAESEQYF.

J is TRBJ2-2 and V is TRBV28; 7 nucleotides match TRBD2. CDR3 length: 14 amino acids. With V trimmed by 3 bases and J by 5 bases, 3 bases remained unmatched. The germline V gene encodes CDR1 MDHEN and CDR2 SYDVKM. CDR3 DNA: TGTGCCAGCAGTTTGGCGGGAGTTACCGGGGAGCTGTTTTTT. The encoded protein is CASSLAGVTGELFF.

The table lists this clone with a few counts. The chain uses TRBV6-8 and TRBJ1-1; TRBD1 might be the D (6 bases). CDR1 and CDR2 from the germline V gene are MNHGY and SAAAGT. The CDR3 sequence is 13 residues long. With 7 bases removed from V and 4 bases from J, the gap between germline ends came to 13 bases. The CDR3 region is CASNDRSSTEAFF. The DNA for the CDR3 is TGTGCCAGCAATGACAGGTCCTCCACTGAAGCTTTCTTT.

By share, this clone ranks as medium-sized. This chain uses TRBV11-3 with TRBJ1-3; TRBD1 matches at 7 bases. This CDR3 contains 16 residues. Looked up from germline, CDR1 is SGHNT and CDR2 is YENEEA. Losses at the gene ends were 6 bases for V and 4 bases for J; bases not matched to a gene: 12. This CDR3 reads CASSRAGDRAGNTIYF. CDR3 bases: TGTGCCAGCAGTAGAGCGGGCGACAGGGCCGGAAACACCATATATTTT.

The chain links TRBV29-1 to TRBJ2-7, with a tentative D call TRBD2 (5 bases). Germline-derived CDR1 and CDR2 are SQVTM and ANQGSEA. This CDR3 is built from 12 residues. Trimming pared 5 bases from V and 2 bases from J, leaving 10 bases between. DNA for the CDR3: TGCAGCGTTTACGTCGGGACCTACGAGCAGTACTTC. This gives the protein CSVYVGTYEQYF.

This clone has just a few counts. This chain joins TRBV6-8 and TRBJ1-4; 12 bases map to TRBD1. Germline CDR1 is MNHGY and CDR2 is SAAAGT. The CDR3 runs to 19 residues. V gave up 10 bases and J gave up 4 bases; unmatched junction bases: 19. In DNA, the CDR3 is TGTGCCACCCTTACCCCGGGACAGGGGGCGGAACGGATTAATGAAAAACTGTTTTTT. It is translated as CATLTPGQGAERINEKLFF.

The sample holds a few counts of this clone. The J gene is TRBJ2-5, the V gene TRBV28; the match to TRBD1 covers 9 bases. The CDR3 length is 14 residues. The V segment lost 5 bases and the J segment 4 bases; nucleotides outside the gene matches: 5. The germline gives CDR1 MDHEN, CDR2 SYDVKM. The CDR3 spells CASSRTGVTETQYF. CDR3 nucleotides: TGTGCCAGCAGTCGGACAGGGGTAACAGAGACCCAGTACTTC.

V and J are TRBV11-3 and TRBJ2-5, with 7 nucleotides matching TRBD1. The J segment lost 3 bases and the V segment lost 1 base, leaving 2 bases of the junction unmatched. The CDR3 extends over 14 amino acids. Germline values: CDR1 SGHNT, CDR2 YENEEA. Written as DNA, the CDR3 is TGTGCCAGCAGCTTAGGGGGACAGAAAGAGACCCAGTACTTC. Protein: CASSLGGQKETQYF.

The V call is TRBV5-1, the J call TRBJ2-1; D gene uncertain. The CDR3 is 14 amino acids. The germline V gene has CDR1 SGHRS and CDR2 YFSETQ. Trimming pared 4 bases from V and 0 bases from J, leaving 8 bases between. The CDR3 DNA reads TGCGCCAGCAGCACCTGGGGCTCCTACAATGAGCAGTTCTTC. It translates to CASSTWGSYNEQFF. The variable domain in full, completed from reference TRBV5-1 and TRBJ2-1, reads KAGVTQTPRYLIKTRGQQVTLSCSPISGHRSVSWYQQTPGQGLQFLFEYFSETQRNKGNFPGRFSGRQFSNSRSEMNVSTLELGDSALYLCASSTWGSYNEQFFGPGTRLTVL.

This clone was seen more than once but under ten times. The CDR3: CASVNAFYGYTF. DNA of the CDR3: TGTGCCAGCGTAAACGCGTTCTATGGCTACACCTTC. This rearrangement joins TRBV6-8 to TRBJ1-2; D remains unclear. This CDR3 is built from 12 residues. Germline CDR1 MNHGY, CDR2 SAAAGT. The V end lost 8 bases, the J end lost 4 bases, and 11 bases lay between the germline ends.

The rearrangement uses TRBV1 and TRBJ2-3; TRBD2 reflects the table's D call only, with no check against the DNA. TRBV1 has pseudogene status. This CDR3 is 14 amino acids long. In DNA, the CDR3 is TGCGCCAGCAGCTATGAGGGTCCCACAGATACGCAGTATTTT. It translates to CASSYEGPTDTQYF.

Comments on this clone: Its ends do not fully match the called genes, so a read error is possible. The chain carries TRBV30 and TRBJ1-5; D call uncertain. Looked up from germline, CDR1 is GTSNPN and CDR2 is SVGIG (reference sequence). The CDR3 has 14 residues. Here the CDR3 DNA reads TGTGCCTGGAGTGTACGAGGGCGAGGGCAGCTCCAGCATTTT. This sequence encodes CAWSVRGRGQLQHF.

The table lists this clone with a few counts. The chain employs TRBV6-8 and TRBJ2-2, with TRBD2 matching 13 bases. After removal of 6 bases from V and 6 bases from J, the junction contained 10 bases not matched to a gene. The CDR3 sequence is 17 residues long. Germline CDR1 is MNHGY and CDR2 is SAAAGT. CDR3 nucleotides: TGTGCCAGCAGCTCTGGACTAGCGGGAGCGGGCGCCGGGGAGCTGTTTTTT. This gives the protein CASSSGLAGAGAGELFF.

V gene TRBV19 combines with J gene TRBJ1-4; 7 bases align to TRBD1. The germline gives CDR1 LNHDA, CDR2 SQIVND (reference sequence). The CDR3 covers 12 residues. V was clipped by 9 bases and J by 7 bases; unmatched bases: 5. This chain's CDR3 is CASEGGREKLFF. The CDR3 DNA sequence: TGTGCCAGCGAAGGGGGCCGTGAAAAACTGTTTTTT.

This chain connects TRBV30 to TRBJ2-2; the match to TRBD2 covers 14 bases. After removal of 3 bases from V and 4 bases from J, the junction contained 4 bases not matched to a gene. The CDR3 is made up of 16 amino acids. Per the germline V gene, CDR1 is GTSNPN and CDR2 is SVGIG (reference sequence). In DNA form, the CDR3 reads TGTGCCTGGAGCGGGACTAGCGGGAGTATCACCGGGGAGCTGTTTTTT. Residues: CAWSGTSGSITGELFF.

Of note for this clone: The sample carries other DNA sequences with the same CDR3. This chain's CDR3 is CASSPSGDPGNTEAFF. CDR3 sequence (DNA): TGTGCCAGTAGCCCATCAGGCGACCCGGGGAACACTGAAGCTTTCTTT. The chain links TRBV19 to TRBJ1-1; D uncertain. The CDR3 is 16 residues long. V was shortened by 6 bases and J by 1 base, with 18 bases between the two germline ends. From germline, CDR1 is LNHDA and CDR2 SQIVND (reference sequence).

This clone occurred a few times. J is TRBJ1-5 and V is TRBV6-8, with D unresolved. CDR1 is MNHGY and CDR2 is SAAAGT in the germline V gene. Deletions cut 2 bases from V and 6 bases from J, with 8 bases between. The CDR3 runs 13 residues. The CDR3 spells CASSYRRSQPQHF. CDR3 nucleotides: TGTGCCAGCAGTTACAGGAGGAGTCAGCCCCAGCATTTT.

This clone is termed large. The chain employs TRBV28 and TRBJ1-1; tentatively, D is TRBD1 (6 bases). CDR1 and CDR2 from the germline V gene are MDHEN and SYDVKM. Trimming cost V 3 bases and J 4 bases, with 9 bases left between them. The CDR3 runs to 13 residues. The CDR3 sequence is CASSFRGPTEAFF. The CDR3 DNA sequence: TGTGCCAGCAGTTTCCGGGGGCCCACTGAAGCTTTCTTT. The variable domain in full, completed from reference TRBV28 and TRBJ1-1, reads DVKVTQSSRYLVKRTGEKVFLECVQDMDHENMFWYRQDPGLGLRLIYFSYDVKMKEKGDIPEGYSVSREKKERFSLILESASTNQTSMYLCASSFRGPTEAFFGQGTRLTVV.

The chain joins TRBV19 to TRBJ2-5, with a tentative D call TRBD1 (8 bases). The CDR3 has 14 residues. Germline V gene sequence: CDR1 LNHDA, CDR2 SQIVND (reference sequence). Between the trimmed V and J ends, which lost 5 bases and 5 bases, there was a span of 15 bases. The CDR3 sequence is CASSGQGGRETQYF. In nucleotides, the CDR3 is TGTGCCAGTAGTGGACAGGGAGGGCGCGAGACCCAGTACTTC.